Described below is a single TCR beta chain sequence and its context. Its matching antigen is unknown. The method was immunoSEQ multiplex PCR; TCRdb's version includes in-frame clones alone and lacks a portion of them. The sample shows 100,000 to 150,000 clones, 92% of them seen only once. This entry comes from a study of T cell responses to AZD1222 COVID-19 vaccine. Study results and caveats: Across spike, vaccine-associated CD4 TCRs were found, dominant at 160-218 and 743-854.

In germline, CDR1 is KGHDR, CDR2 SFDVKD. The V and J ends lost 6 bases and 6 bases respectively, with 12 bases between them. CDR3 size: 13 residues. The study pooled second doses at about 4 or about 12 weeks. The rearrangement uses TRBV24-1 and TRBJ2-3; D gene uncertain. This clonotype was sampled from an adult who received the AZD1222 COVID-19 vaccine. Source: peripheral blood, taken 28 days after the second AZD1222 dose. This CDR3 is CATSRWPSDTQYF. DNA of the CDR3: TGTGCCACCAGTCGGTGGCCCAGCGATACGCAGTATTTT.